The 8 T cell receptor beta chains reported below all come from one sample, sequenced in a study of T cell changes during pregnancy in multiple sclerosis (dated by TCRdb to the late 2010s). Library generation was performed with the immunoSEQ multiplex PCR assay. Entries here come from immuneACCESS through TCRdb and include only in-frame sequences with V and J called. Some clones fail to appear in such tables; in the studies checked, an unresolved V gene covers under half of the shortfall, and the cause of the remainder is unknown. Within this sample are roughly 35,000 clones, with roughly nine tenths of them counted one time only. The top ten hold roughly an eighth of the sample. The material was CD8+ T cells from peripheral blood mononuclear cells, obtained in the first trimester of pregnancy. These receptors originate from a female donor with multiple sclerosis, enrolled in a pregnancy study.

The chain is built from TRBV6-1 and TRBJ2-1, with TRBD1 matching over 9 bases. The CDR3 is 14 amino acids. Trimming took 0 bases from V and 7 from J; bases not matched to a gene: 1. CDR1 and CDR2 from the germline V gene are MNHNS and SASEGT. The CDR3 DNA follows: TGTGCCAGCAGTGAAGCGACAGGGGGAAATGAGCAGTTCTTC. This gives the protein CASSEATGGNEQFF.

The rearrangement links TRBV11-2 to TRBJ1-2; D not resolved. Germline CDR1 reads SGHAT; CDR2 reads FQNNGV. The V end was cut by 4 bases, the J end by 4 bases, with 10 bases between. This CDR3 spans 13 amino acids. The CDR3 is CASSSKYSYGYTF. CDR3 nucleotides: TGTGCCAGCAGCTCGAAGTACAGCTATGGCTACACCTTC. The whole variable domain, remainder taken from reference TRBV11-2 and TRBJ1-2, is EAGVAQSPRYKIIEKRQSVAFWCNPISGHATLYWYQQILGQGPKLLIQFQNNGVVDDSQLPKDRFSAERLKGVDSTLKIQPAKLEDSAVYLCASSSKYSYGYTFGSGTRLTVV.

The chain has TRBV11-2 and TRBJ2-1, with 10 bases identical to TRBD2. After removal of 8 bases from V and 2 bases from J, the junction contained 6 bases not matched to a gene. The CDR3 spans 15 residues. Per germline, CDR1 SGHAT and CDR2 FQNNGV. The CDR3 DNA follows: TGTGCCAGCCGAAGGACTAGCGGACCCTACAATGAGCAGTTCTTC. Protein product: CASRRTSGPYNEQFF.

This chain uses TRBV19 with TRBJ1-1; D unclear. CDR1 is LNHDA, CDR2 SQIVND, per germline (reference sequence). This CDR3 comprises 13 residues. The V end lost 0 bases, the J end lost 10 bases, and 12 bases lay between the germline ends. The DNA for the CDR3 is TGTGCCAGTAGTATAGATCTGGTGGAGAGAGCTTTCTTT. This encodes CASSIDLVERAFF. The full variable domain, with the rest looked up from reference TRBV19 and TRBJ1-1, is DGGITQSPKYLFRKEGQNVTLSCEQNLNHDAMYWYRQDPGQGLRLIYYSQIVNDFQKGDIAEGYSVSREKKESFPLTVTSAQKNPTAFYLCASSIDLVERAFFGQGTRLTVV.

The chain is built from TRBV7-9 and TRBJ1-4; 9 nucleotides match TRBD1. CDR3 length: 16 amino acids. V was clipped by 6 bases and J by 2 bases; unmatched bases: 7. Germline lookup yields CDR1 SEHNR and CDR2 FQNEAQ (reference sequence). This CDR3 is CASSSDRGTTNEKLFF. The CDR3 DNA reads as TGTGCCAGCAGTTCAGACAGGGGGACTACTAATGAAAAACTGTTTTTT.

This clone was observed a single time. The chain is built from TRBV6-6 and TRBJ1-3, with TRBD1 matching over 7 bases. The CDR3 runs to 14 residues. V lost 6 bases to trimming and J lost 4 bases; unmatched junction nucleotides: 6. The germline gives CDR1 MNHNY, CDR2 SVGAGI (reference sequence). In DNA form, the CDR3 reads TGTGCCAGCAGGTACAGGGGAAGAGGAAACACCATATATTTT. Translating it yields CASRYRGRGNTIYF.

The J gene is TRBJ2-7, the V gene TRBV9; no reliable D call. Germline V gives CDR1 SGDLS, CDR2 YYNGEE. The CDR3 length is 13 residues. V was clipped by 0 bases and J by 3 bases, with 7 bases between them. This chain's CDR3 is CASSVEVGYEQYF. Written as DNA, the CDR3 is TGTGCCAGCAGCGTAGAAGTCGGCTACGAGCAGTACTTC.

The V gene is TRBV9, the J gene TRBJ2-3; 12 bases fit TRBD2. Germline CDR1 and CDR2: SGDLS and YYNGEE. This CDR3 comprises 20 residues. V was clipped by 3 bases and J by 0 bases; unmatched bases: 14. The CDR3 loop is CASSAPGATSGRPSTDTQYF. In DNA form, the CDR3 reads TGTGCCAGCAGCGCCCCAGGGGCCACTAGCGGGAGGCCAAGCACAGATACGCAGTATTTT.